This paragraph covers one TCR beta chain sequence. These data come from a study of cytomegalovirus exposure and HLA in healthy donors. Primers for the PCR totalled 60 Vbeta and 13 Jbeta. Repertoires were generated with immunoSEQ multiplex PCR, while TCRdb's copy carries only in-frame clones and drops some. The profile shows 180,000 or so clones, about 77% of them singletons. Germline V CDR1 and CDR2: SGHRS, YFSETQ. V was clipped by 0 bases and J by 3 bases; unmatched bases: 11. The CDR3 consists of 18 residues. The sequence was collected from a female donor in good health and CMV-seronegative. The V and J genes are TRBV5-1 and TRBJ2-5, with 10 bases lining up with TRBD2. Sequencing was carried out using PBMCs. The CDR3 sequence: CASSLVASGGPSEETQYF. The CDR3 coding sequence is TGCGCCAGCAGCTTGGTGGCTAGCGGGGGCCCATCGGAAGAGACCCAGTACTTC.